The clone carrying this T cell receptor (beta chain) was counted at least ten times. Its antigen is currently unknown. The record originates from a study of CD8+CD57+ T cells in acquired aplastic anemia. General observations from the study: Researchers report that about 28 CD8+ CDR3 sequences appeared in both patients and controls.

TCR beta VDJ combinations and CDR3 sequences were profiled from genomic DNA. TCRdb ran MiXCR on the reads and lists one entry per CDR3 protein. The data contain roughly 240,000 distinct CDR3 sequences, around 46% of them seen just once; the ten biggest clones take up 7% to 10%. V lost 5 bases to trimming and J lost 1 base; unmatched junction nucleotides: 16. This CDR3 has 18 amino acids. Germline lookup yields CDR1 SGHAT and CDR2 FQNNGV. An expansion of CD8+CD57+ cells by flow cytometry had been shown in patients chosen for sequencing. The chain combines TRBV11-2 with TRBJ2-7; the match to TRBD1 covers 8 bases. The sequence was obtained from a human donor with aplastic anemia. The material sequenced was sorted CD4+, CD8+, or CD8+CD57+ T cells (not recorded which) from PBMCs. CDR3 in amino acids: CASSTPGTGVYISYEQYF. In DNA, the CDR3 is TGTGCCAGCAGCACACCCGGGACAGGAGTCTACATTTCCTACGAGCAGTACTTC. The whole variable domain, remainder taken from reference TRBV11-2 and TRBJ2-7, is EAGVAQSPRYKIIEKRQSVAFWCNPISGHATLYWYQQILGQGPKLLIQFQNNGVVDDSQLPKDRFSAERLKGVDSTLKIQPAKLEDSAVYLCASSTPGTGVYISYEQYFGPGTRLTVT.